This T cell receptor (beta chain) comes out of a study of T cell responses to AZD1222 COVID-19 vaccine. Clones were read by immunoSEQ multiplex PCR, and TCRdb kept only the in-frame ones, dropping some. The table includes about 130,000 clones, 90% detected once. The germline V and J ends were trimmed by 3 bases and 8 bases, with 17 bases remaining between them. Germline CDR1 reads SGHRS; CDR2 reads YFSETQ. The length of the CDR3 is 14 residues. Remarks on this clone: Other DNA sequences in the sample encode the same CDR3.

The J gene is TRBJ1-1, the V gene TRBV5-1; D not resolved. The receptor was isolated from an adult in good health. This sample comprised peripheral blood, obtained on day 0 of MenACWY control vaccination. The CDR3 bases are TGCGCCAGCAGCTCCCCGGATAGGCCCTCCGAAGCTTTCTTT. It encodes CASSSPDRPSEAFF.